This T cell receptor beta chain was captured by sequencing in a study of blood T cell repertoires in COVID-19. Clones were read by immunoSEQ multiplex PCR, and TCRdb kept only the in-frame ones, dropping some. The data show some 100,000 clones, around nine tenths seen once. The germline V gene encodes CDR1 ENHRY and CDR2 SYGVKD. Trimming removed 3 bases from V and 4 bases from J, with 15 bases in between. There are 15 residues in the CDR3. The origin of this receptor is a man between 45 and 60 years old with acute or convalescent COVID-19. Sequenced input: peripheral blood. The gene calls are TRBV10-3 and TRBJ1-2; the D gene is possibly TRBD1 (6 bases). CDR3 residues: CAISDTTGDLYGYTF. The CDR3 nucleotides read TGTGCCATCAGTGACACGACAGGCGACCTCTATGGCTACACCTTC.